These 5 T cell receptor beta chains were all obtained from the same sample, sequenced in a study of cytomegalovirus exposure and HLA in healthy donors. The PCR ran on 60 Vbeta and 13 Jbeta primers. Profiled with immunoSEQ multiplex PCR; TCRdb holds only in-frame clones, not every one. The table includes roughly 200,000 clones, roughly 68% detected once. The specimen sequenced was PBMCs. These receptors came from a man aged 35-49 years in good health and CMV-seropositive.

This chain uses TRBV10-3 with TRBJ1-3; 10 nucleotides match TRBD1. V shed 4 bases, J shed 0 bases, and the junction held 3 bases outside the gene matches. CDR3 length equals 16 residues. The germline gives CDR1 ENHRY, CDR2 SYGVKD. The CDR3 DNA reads TGTGCCATCAGTGGGGGGGACAGGGGCTCTGGAAACACCATATATTTT. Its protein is CAISGGDRGSGNTIYF.

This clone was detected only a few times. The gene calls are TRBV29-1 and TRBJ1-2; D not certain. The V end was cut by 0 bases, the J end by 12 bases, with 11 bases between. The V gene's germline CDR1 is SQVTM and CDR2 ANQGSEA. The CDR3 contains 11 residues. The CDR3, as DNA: TGCAGCGTTGAAGACGAGGCAGTGAACACCTTC. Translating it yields CSVEDEAVNTF. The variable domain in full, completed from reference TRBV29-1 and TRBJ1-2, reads SAVISQKPSRDICQRGTSLTIQCQVDSQVTMMFWYRQQPGQSLTLIATANQGSEATYESGFVIDKFPISRPNLTFSTLTVSNMSPEDSSIYLCSVEDEAVNTFGSGTRLTVV.

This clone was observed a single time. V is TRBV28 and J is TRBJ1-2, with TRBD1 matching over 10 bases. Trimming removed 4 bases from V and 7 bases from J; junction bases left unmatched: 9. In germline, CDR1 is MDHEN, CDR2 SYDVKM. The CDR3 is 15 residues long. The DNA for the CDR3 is TGTGCCAGCAGTTCCGACAGGGGGCGGCTCCTTGGCTACACCTTC. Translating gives CASSSDRGRLLGYTF.

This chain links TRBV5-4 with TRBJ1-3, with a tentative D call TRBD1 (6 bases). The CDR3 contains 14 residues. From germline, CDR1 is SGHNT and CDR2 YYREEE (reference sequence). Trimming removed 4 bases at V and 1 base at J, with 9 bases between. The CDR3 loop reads CASSRQGSGNTIYF. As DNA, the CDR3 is TGTGCCAGCAGCCGCCAGGGGTCTGGAAACACCATATATTTT.

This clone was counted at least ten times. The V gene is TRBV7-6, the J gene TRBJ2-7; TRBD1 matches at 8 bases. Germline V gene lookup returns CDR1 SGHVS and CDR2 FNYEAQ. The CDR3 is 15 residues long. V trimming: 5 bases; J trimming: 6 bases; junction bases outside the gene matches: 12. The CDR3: CASSTGSGQVLEQYF. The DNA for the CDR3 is TGTGCCAGCAGCACCGGGTCGGGACAGGTGCTCGAGCAGTACTTC.